The rows below give T cell receptor beta chains drawn from one sample of a study of blood T cell repertoires in COVID-19. This table comes from immunoSEQ multiplex PCR, and its TCRdb copy is limited to in-frame clones, with some not included. Of a few hundred thousand clones in the sample, 88% were seen once. Sequenced material: peripheral blood. The receptors were sampled from a man in his 70s with acute or convalescent COVID-19. Both conserved end residues are part of each CDR3. The order of the fields is clone size, V gene, J gene, D gene, CDR3 DNA, CDR3 protein. D genes are given only for firm matches. Expanded clones get a size class; other rows say once, few or many, or leave the size out.

abundance: NA
v_gene: TRBV10-3
j_gene: TRBJ1-5
d_gene: NA
CDR3nt: TGTGCCATCAGCCCGGCAGGGAATCAGCCCCAGCATTTT
CDR3aa: CAISPAGNQPQHF

abundance: NA
v_gene: TRBV9
j_gene: TRBJ2-1
d_gene: NA
CDR3nt: TGTGCCAGCAGCGTAGATATTAGCTATGGCGTCAATGAGCAGTTCTTC
CDR3aa: CASSVDISYGVNEQFF

abundance: once
v_gene: TRBV28
j_gene: TRBJ1-1
d_gene: NA
CDR3nt: TGTGCCAGCCAACGGGGAGGGCAAAGTACTGAAGCTTTCTTT
CDR3aa: CASQRGGQSTEAFF

abundance: NA
v_gene: TRBV4-1
j_gene: TRBJ1-3
d_gene: NA
CDR3nt: TGCGCCAGCAGCCCCGGCGACAGAGCCTCTGGAAACACCATATATTTT
CDR3aa: CASSPGDRASGNTIYF

abundance: NA
v_gene: TRBV5-5
j_gene: TRBJ2-3
d_gene: TRBD1
CDR3nt: TGTGCCAGCAGCTCCAAGGACAGGGTTCGTTCCGATACGCAGTATTTT
CDR3aa: CASSSKDRVRSDTQYF

abundance: NA
v_gene: TRBV7-8
j_gene: TRBJ2-5
d_gene: NA
CDR3nt: TGTGCCAGCAGCCAGGGGGGGCGCCAAGAGACCCAGTACTTC
CDR3aa: CASSQGGRQETQYF

abundance: NA
v_gene: TRBV11-2
j_gene: TRBJ2-7
d_gene: TRBD2
CDR3nt: TGTGCCAGCAGCTTAGTCACTAGCGGTCCCTCCTACGAGCAGTACTTC
CDR3aa: CASSLVTSGPSYEQYF

abundance: NA
v_gene: TRBV18
j_gene: TRBJ1-5
d_gene: NA
CDR3nt: TGTGCCAGCTCACCGGGCACAAATCAGGGTCAGCCCCAGCATTTT
CDR3aa: CASSPGTNQGQPQHF

abundance: NA
v_gene: TRBV7-9
j_gene: TRBJ2-5
d_gene: NA
CDR3nt: TGTGCCAGCAGCCTTTGGACAGTGTCAGTAGAGACCCAGTACTTC
CDR3aa: CASSLWTVSVETQYF

abundance: NA
v_gene: TRBV11-3
j_gene: TRBJ2-1
d_gene: NA
CDR3nt: TGTGCCAGCAGCTTAGAAAGGCGAGGGGAGCAGTTCTTC
CDR3aa: CASSLERRGEQFF

abundance: NA
v_gene: TRBV7-2
j_gene: TRBJ1-6
d_gene: NA
CDR3nt: TGTGCCAGCAGCTTAACAGCCTTAAATTCACCCCTCCACTTT
CDR3aa: CASSLTALNSPLHF

abundance: NA
v_gene: TRBV7-9
j_gene: TRBJ2-1
d_gene: TRBD2
CDR3nt: TGTGCCAGCAGCCCCAGACTAGCGGGAGGCAATGAGCAGTTCTTC
CDR3aa: CASSPRLAGGNEQFF

abundance: NA
v_gene: TRBV29-1
j_gene: TRBJ1-1
d_gene: NA
CDR3nt: TGCAGCGTTGAAAGTACAGCGAACACTGAAGCTTTCTTT
CDR3aa: CSVESTANTEAFF

abundance: NA
v_gene: TRBV6-5
j_gene: TRBJ1-5
d_gene: NA
CDR3nt: TGTGCCAGCTCGGTGAATAGCAATCAGCCCCAGCATTTT
CDR3aa: CASSVNSNQPQHF

abundance: once
v_gene: TRBV7-2
j_gene: TRBJ2-2
d_gene: TRBD2
CDR3nt: TGTGCCAGCAGCGGACGTAGCGGGCTGAACACCGGGGAGCTGTTTTTT
CDR3aa: CASSGRSGLNTGELFF

abundance: NA
v_gene: TRBV18
j_gene: TRBJ2-5
d_gene: NA
CDR3nt: TGTGCCAGCTCACCCCTGAGGCAGAACCAAGAGACCCAGTACTTC
CDR3aa: CASSPLRQNQETQYF

abundance: NA
v_gene: TRBV15
j_gene: TRBJ2-1
d_gene: TRBD2
CDR3nt: TGTGCCACCAGCTCCCCGGGGACTAGCCCCGATGAGCAGTTCTTC
CDR3aa: CATSSPGTSPDEQFF

abundance: NA
v_gene: TRBV2
j_gene: TRBJ1-1
d_gene: NA
CDR3nt: TGTGCCAGCAGTGATGGAGCTAACACTGAAGCTTTCTTT
CDR3aa: CASSDGANTEAFF

abundance: NA
v_gene: TRBV30
j_gene: TRBJ2-7
d_gene: NA
CDR3nt: TGTGCCTGGAGTGTACGGCGGACTTTCGAGCAGTACTTC
CDR3aa: CAWSVRRTFEQYF

abundance: NA
v_gene: TRBV19
j_gene: TRBJ1-2
d_gene: TRBD1
CDR3nt: TGTGCCAGTAGTTTTACAGGGGTTACAAGCCAAGGAGCTAACTATGGCTACACCTTC
CDR3aa: CASSFTGVTSQGANYGYTF

abundance: NA
v_gene: TRBV30
j_gene: TRBJ2-7
d_gene: TRBD2
CDR3nt: TGTGCCTGGAGTGCTAGCGGGAGTGGCGAGCAGTACTTC
CDR3aa: CAWSASGSGEQYF

abundance: NA
v_gene: TRBV28
j_gene: TRBJ2-7
d_gene: NA
CDR3nt: TGTGCCAGCAGTTTAGTCCCCCTGAAGGGGCGGAACGAGCAGTACTTC
CDR3aa: CASSLVPLKGRNEQYF

abundance: NA
v_gene: TRBV14
j_gene: TRBJ2-7
d_gene: TRBD2
CDR3nt: TGTGCCAGCAGCCAAAGGGCGTGGGGGACTAGCGGGGTCTACCCCCTCTACGAGCAGTACTTC
CDR3aa: CASSQRAWGTSGVYPLYEQYF

abundance: NA
v_gene: TRBV7-2
j_gene: TRBJ2-1
d_gene: NA
CDR3nt: TGTGCCAGCAGCGAGGCCGGCAGGGCGGTCGCCAATGAGCAGTTCTTC
CDR3aa: CASSEAGRAVANEQFF

abundance: NA
v_gene: TRBV10-3
j_gene: TRBJ2-7
d_gene: NA
CDR3nt: TGTGCCATCAGTGAGTCGTCTAGCTGGCACGAGCAGTACTTC
CDR3aa: CAISESSSWHEQYF

abundance: once
v_gene: TRBV18
j_gene: TRBJ1-1
d_gene: NA
CDR3nt: TGTGCCAGCTCAGAGCACAGGGAGGGCACTGAAGCTTTCTTT
CDR3aa: CASSEHREGTEAFF

abundance: NA
v_gene: TRBV4-2
j_gene: TRBJ1-1
d_gene: TRBD1
CDR3nt: TGTGCCAGCAGCCAAGTGGCCCAGGGGGGCACTGAAGCTTTCTTT
CDR3aa: CASSQVAQGGTEAFF

abundance: NA
v_gene: TRBV5-4
j_gene: TRBJ1-1
d_gene: NA
CDR3nt: TGTGCCAGCAGCTTATCAGTGAACACTGAAGCTTTCTTT
CDR3aa: CASSLSVNTEAFF

abundance: NA
v_gene: TRBV28
j_gene: TRBJ2-1
d_gene: NA
CDR3nt: TGTGCCAGCAGTTCACCCGGAGGGGGCACCTACAATGAGCAGTTCTTC
CDR3aa: CASSSPGGGTYNEQFF

abundance: NA
v_gene: TRBV28
j_gene: TRBJ1-1
d_gene: NA
CDR3nt: TGTGCCAGCAGTTTGCGGGGGAGGTCTGAAGCTTTCTTT
CDR3aa: CASSLRGRSEAFF

abundance: NA
v_gene: TRBV7-2
j_gene: TRBJ2-2
d_gene: TRBD2
CDR3nt: TGTGCCAGCAGCCGCCGTCGCGGGAGCGGGCCCGGGGAGCTGTTTTTT
CDR3aa: CASSRRRGSGPGELFF

abundance: NA
v_gene: TRBV12-5
j_gene: TRBJ2-1
d_gene: TRBD2
CDR3nt: TGTGCTAGTGGTTCCTCGAGCGGGGCCTCCTACAATGAGCAGTTCTTC
CDR3aa: CASGSSSGASYNEQFF

abundance: NA
v_gene: TRBV18
j_gene: TRBJ1-1
d_gene: TRBD1
CDR3nt: TGTGCCAGCTCACCGGGACAGGGGGGGACTGAAGCTTTCTTT
CDR3aa: CASSPGQGGTEAFF

abundance: NA
v_gene: TRBV7-9
j_gene: TRBJ1-1
d_gene: NA
CDR3nt: TGTGCCAGCAGCTTAAGTCCGGGGTCCGTCACTGAAGCTTTCTTT
CDR3aa: CASSLSPGSVTEAFF

abundance: NA
v_gene: TRBV6-4
j_gene: TRBJ2-2
d_gene: NA
CDR3nt: TGTGCCAGCAGCGATACAGGGTTGGGGGACACCGGGGAGCTGTTTTTT
CDR3aa: CASSDTGLGDTGELFF

abundance: NA
v_gene: TRBV27
j_gene: TRBJ1-4
d_gene: NA
CDR3nt: TGTGCCAGCAGTTTAAGGGGGACATATGAAAAACTGTTTTTT
CDR3aa: CASSLRGTYEKLFF

abundance: NA
v_gene: TRBV5-6
j_gene: TRBJ2-1
d_gene: NA
CDR3nt: TGTGCCAGCAGTCGGATGGGTGGGACTGACAATGAGCAGTTCTTC
CDR3aa: CASSRMGGTDNEQFF

abundance: NA
v_gene: TRBV18
j_gene: TRBJ1-1
d_gene: NA
CDR3nt: TGTGCCAGCTCACCTCCCAGGGCCACTGAAGCTTTCTTT
CDR3aa: CASSPPRATEAFF